This T cell receptor beta chain came from a study of OX40 agonist ivuxolimab in advanced cancers. The method was immunoSEQ multiplex PCR; TCRdb's version includes in-frame clones alone and lacks a portion of them. This repertoire shows about 45,000 clones, roughly 93% found once; its top ten account for over 15%. V lost 3 bases, J lost 5 bases, and 7 bases lay in between. This CDR3 is built from 11 residues. Looked up from germline, CDR1 is SQVTM and CDR2 is ANQGSEA. This sequence was found in an adult with an advanced solid tumor such as melanoma, head and neck, liver or kidney cancer. The chain couples TRBV29-1 to TRBJ2-5, with D maybe TRBD2 (5 bases). The sample consisted of CD4+ or CD8+ T cells sorted from blood, taken in a trial of the OX40 agonist ivuxolimab. The CDR3 DNA sequence: TGCAGCGTTGAGTCGGGGGAGACCCAGTACTTC. It is translated as CSVESGETQYF.